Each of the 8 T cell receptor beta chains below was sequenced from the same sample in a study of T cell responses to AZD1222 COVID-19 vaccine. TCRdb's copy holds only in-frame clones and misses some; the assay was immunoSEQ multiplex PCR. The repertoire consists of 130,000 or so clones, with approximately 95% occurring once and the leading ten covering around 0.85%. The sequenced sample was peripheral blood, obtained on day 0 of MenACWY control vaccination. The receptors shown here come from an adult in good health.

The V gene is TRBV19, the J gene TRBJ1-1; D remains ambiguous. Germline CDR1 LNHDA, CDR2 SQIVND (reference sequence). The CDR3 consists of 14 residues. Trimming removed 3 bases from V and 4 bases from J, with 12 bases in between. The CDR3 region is CASSIGGPGTEAFF. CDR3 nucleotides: TGTGCCAGTAGTATTGGAGGGCCGGGCACTGAAGCTTTCTTT.

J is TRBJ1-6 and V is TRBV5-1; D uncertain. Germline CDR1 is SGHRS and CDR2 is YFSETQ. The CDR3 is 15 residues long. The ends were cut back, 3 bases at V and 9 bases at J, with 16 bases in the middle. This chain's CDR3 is CASSSGISAVSPLHF. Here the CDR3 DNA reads TGCGCCAGCAGCTCCGGCATCTCAGCCGTTTCACCCCTCCACTTT.

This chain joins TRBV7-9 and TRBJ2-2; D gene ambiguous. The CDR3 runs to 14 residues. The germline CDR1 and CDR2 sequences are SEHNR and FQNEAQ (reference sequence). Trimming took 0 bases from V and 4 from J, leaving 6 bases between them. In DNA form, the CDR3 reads TGTGCCAGCAGCTTAGCGTCAATCACCGGGGAGCTGTTTTTT. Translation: CASSLASITGELFF.

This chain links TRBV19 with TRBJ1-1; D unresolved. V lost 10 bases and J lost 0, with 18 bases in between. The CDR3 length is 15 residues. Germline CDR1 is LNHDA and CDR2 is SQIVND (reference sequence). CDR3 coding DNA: TGTGCCACCAGACACCTTAGCAACCTGAACACTGAAGCTTTCTTT. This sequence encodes CATRHLSNLNTEAFF.

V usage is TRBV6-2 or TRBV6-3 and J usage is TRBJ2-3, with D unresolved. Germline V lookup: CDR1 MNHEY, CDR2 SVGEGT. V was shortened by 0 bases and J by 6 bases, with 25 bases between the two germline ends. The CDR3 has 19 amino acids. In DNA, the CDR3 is TGTGCCAGCAGTTACTCGATGGTCGCGTCCCGTTTGGCCGGCGATACGCAGTATTTT. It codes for CASSYSMVASRLAGDTQYF.

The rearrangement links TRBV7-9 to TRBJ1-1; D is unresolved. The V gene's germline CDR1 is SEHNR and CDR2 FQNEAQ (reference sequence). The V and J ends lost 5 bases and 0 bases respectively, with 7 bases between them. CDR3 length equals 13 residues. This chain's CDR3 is CASSPLMNTEAFF. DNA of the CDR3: TGTGCCAGCAGCCCCCTCATGAACACTGAAGCTTTCTTT. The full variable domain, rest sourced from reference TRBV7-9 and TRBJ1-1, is DTGVSQNPRHKITKRGQNVTFRCDPISEHNRLYWYRQTLGQGPEFLTYFQNEAQLEKSRLLSDRFSAERPKGSFSTLEIQRTEQGDSAMYLCASSPLMNTEAFFGQGTRLTVV.

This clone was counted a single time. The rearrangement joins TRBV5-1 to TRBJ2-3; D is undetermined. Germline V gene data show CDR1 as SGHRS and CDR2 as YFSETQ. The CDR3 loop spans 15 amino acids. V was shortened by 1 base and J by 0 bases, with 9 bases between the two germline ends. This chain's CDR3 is CASSLRGASTDTQYF. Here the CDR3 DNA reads TGCGCCAGCAGCTTGCGTGGAGCTAGCACAGATACGCAGTATTTT.

This CDR3 reads CASRTGTGSTDTQYF. The CDR3 nucleotides are TGCGCCAGCAGGACCGGGACAGGGAGCACAGATACGCAGTATTTT. The chain joins TRBV5-1 to TRBJ2-3; 9 bases line up with TRBD1. Germline assignment: CDR1 SGHRS and CDR2 YFSETQ. This CDR3 contains 15 residues. The V and J ends lost 5 bases and 0 bases, in that order; junction bases with no gene match: 4.